This entry lists 15 T cell receptor beta chains sequenced from one sample in a study of T cells in Graves' hyperthyroidism and ophthalmopathy. TCR beta CDR3 regions were amplified from RNA transcripts. The HTBI primer set drove a first-round RT-PCR of the TCR CDR3. TCRdb used MiXCR to reprocess the multiplex PCR reads, holding one entry per CDR3 protein. The sample carries around 290,000 distinct CDR3 sequences, 15% to 20% recorded once. Sequenced: blood. The receptors were sampled from a woman aged 55-75 years with Graves' ophthalmopathy.

The table lists this clonotype with many counts. V usage is TRBV6-1 and J usage is TRBJ1-5; D possibly corresponds to TRBD1 (5 bases). This CDR3 has 15 residues. The germline V gene encodes CDR1 MNHNS and CDR2 SASEGT. V lost 7 bases to trimming and J lost 7 bases, with 20 bases between them. The CDR3 reads CASTEVPGFGQPQHF. In nucleotides, the CDR3 is TGTGCCAGCACCGAGGTTCCAGGGTTCGGGCAGCCCCAGCATTTT.

About this clonotype itself: A read error may produce the germline difference seen at one junction end. The genes are TRBV7-2 and TRBJ2-7, with 7 bases that match TRBD2. The germline V gene encodes CDR1 SGHTA and CDR2 FQGNSA. CDR3 length: 15 residues. CDR3 in DNA: TGTGCCAGCAGCTTTCGGGGGGAAACATCCTACGAAGAGCACTTC. Translation gives CASSFRGETSYEEHF.

The rearrangement uses TRBV5-4 and TRBJ2-1; D unclear. The CDR3 consists of 14 residues. Trimming took 3 bases from V and 6 from J, leaving 13 bases between them. Germline V CDR1 and CDR2: SGHNT, YYREEE (reference sequence). CDR3 nucleotide sequence: TGTGCCAGCAGCTCCCCGGCGGCAAGCAATGAGCAGTTCTTC. Protein: CASSSPAASNEQFF.

This clonotype was counted many times. The gene calls are TRBV19 and TRBJ1-1; D gene uncertain. Looked up from germline, CDR1 is LNHDA and CDR2 is SQIVND (reference sequence). There are 10 residues in the CDR3. Trimming cost V 8 bases and J 8 bases, with 9 bases left between them. As DNA, the CDR3 is TGTGCCAGTCGGAAAGGAGAAGCTTTCTTT. Translated, it gives CASRKGEAFF.

This clonotype came up many times. The chain is built from TRBV28 and TRBJ1-2; possibly TRBD1 for D (5 bases). The ends were cut back, 7 bases at V and 4 bases at J, with 10 bases in the middle. CDR3 length: 12 amino acids. Germline V gene data show CDR1 as MDHEN and CDR2 as SYDVKM. The CDR3 protein is CASMSGGYGYTF. The CDR3 DNA is TGTGCCAGCATGTCCGGGGGCTATGGCTACACCTTC.

There are many counts of this clonotype. The chain joins TRBV28 to TRBJ2-5, with D unresolved. Trimming left V 5 bases short and J 4 bases short, with 14 bases between. The CDR3 loop spans 14 amino acids. Germline assignment: CDR1 MDHEN and CDR2 SYDVKM. CDR3 bases: TGTGCCAGCAGTCCCACGAGGACCCGAGAGACCCAGTACTTC. It specifies CASSPTRTRETQYF.

This clonotype appeared many times. V is TRBV20-1 and J is TRBJ2-3; possible D gene TRBD1, 5 bases. V was cut by 0 bases and J by 0 bases, with 10 bases left in between. The CDR3 runs 15 residues. The V gene's germline CDR1 is DFQATT and CDR2 SNEGSKA (reference sequence). The DNA for the CDR3 is TGCAGTGCTAGAGATGGGGCGTTCAGCACAGATACGCAGTATTTT. This sequence encodes CSARDGAFSTDTQYF.

The chain carries TRBV12-3 or TRBV12-4 and TRBJ1-5, with D unclear. V shed 4 bases and J shed 0 bases, with 16 bases lying between them. The CDR3 consists of 17 residues. As DNA, the CDR3 is TGTGCCAGCAGTTCGGCCCCGTTGGCCCATAGCAATCAGCCCCAGCATTTT. Its protein is CASSSAPLAHSNQPQHF.

This clonotype was seen ten or more times. The CDR3 coding sequence is TGTGCCAGCAGTTTATCCCCTTGGGGGATAACTAATGAAAAACTGTTTTTT. It is translated as CASSLSPWGITNEKLFF. The genes are TRBV27 and TRBJ1-4; possibly TRBD1 for D (5 bases). The CDR3 contains 17 residues. Germline V lookup: CDR1 MNHEY, CDR2 SMNVEV (reference sequence). V was trimmed by 0 bases and J by 1 base, leaving 12 bases between them.

This clonotype has ten or more counts. CDR3 sequence: CASSSANSGGRETQYF. DNA of the CDR3: TGCGCCAGCAGCTCGGCGAATAGCGGGGGCAGGGAGACCCAGTACTTC. V is TRBV5-1 and J is TRBJ2-5, with TRBD2 matching over 9 bases. The CDR3 has 16 amino acids. Trimming at V came to 3 bases and at J to 5 bases, leaving 11 bases not matched to a gene. The germline CDR1 and CDR2 sequences are SGHRS and YFSETQ.

The table lists this clonotype with many counts. This chain connects TRBV18 to TRBJ1-2; TRBD1 aligns across 10 bases. CDR3 length: 15 residues. Looked up from germline, CDR1 is KGHSH and CDR2 is LQKENI. V shed 5 bases and J 5 bases; nucleotides not matched to a gene: 8. Written as DNA, the CDR3 is TGTGCCAGCTCATCGACCGGGACAGGGGAGTATGGCTACACCTTC. It translates to CASSSTGTGEYGYTF.

Only a few counts were recorded for this clonotype. Sequence at one end of the junction differs from germline and may be a read error. This chain links TRBV7-8 with TRBJ2-3, with 10 nucleotides matching TRBD2. The CDR3 consists of 14 residues. Germline V CDR1 and CDR2: SGHVS, FQNEAQ. CDR3 loop: CATSGRVGTDTQYF. The CDR3 coding sequence is TGTGCCACCAGCGGGAGGGTCGGTACAGATACGCAGTATTTT.

In its sample, this clonotype was seen many times. The chain links TRBV27 to TRBJ1-1, with D hard to call. Trimming cost V 6 bases and J 4 bases, with 12 bases left between them. This CDR3 has 13 amino acids. From germline, CDR1 is MNHEY and CDR2 SMNVEV (reference sequence). Here the CDR3 DNA reads TGTGCCAGCAGCTTGAGAGGAGGCACTGAAGCTTTCTTT. It yields the protein CASSLRGGTEAFF.

This clonotype was seen many times. The gene calls are TRBV5-1 and TRBJ2-5, with a possible D match to TRBD1 (6 bases). Germline-derived CDR1 and CDR2 are SGHRS and YFSETQ. Trimming removed 4 bases from V and 5 bases from J, with 15 bases in between. The CDR3 totals 14 residues. CDR3 region: CASSLDRMIETQYF. The CDR3 DNA sequence: TGCGCCAGCAGCCTGGACAGAATGATCGAGACCCAGTACTTC.

The rearrangement links TRBV6-1 to TRBJ2-7; 7 positions match TRBD1. Germline V gene lookup returns CDR1 MNHNS and CDR2 SASEGT. This CDR3 is built from 12 residues. J gave up 6 bases and V 7 bases, and 6 bases lay outside the gene matches. This CDR3 is CASTDRTGEQYF. In nucleotides, the CDR3 is TGTGCCAGCACCGACCGGACAGGCGAGCAGTACTTC.